This T cell receptor beta chain was captured in a study of T cells after yellow fever vaccination (dated by TCRdb to the late 2010s). Notes on the research overall: Libraries from fractions with low cell numbers were prepared with the SMART-Seq v4 Ultra Low Input RNA kit. Bulk TCR alpha and beta repertoires were sequenced longitudinally to track T-cell clones before and after primary and booster YFV17D yellow fever vaccination. Blood samples were taken at several timepoints before and after primary and secondary immunization, and bulk PBMC replicates and cell subsets were isolated. Two healthy male donors, one aged 18 to 30 and one aged 30 to 40 years, were included in the cohort.

The sample's treatment or condition label, decoded: live attenuated yellow fever vaccine strain. PBMCs were isolated from peripheral blood using a standard Ficoll-Paque protocol. Dynabeads CD4 and CD8 positive selection kits were used to isolate CD4 and CD8 T-cell fractions. TriZol was used to extract RNA from bulk PBMCs, CD4 and CD8 fractions, and dextramer-positive and dextramer-negative fractions. Sequencing instrument: Illumina NovaSeq 6000. TCR cDNA was synthesized by 5'RACE template switching, which introduced a universal primer site and unique molecular identifiers. Priming of cDNA synthesis was performed from both the TCR alpha and TCR beta constant segments. Libraries were amplified in two PCR steps, with sample barcodes and sequencing adapters added in the second step. Sequencing of libraries was done on Illumina HiSeq 2500 (2x100 bp) or NovaSeq (2x150 bp). The authors processed their data as follows. Reads were demultiplexed and collapsed into UMI consensus sequences with MIGEC, and V(D)J alignment was performed with MiXCR. Vaccine-responding clonotypes were identified with edgeR using replicate PBMC samples, with FDR below 0.01 and a log2 fold change above 5 up to day 15 being required. Each bulk clonotype received a CD4 or CD8 identity based on whether the sequenced CD4 or CD8 repertoire contained that clonotype at higher abundance. The public reads were reprocessed in TCRdb via fastp at Q25 and MiXCR, keeping in-frame beta chains. One record per CDR3 amino acid sequence lists the most common genes and DNA. The V and J calls follow TCRdb's processing rather than the paper's. Within this sample are 300,000 to 350,000 distinct CDR3 sequences, with about 10% of them counted one time only. Together, the top ten hold 2.5% to 4% of the sample.

Results and caveats for the whole study, not just this receptor: The study included only a couple of donors, which limits how far the findings can be generalized. After the booster, most of the clones that had expanded following primary vaccination were detected again (just under 97% of CD4 and around 88% of CD8), which suggests that memory was broadly maintained. FACS-sorted repertoires could contain abundant contaminating clonotypes from the bulk population, so computational filtering was required. Compared with the primary T-cell response, the secondary T-cell response was weaker but faster, peaking on day 5 rather than day 15. A small fraction of clonotypes showed up in both the CD4 and CD8 compartments, probably as a result of convergent recombination.

The CDR1 and CDR2 encoded by the germline V gene (reference sequence) are PRHDT and FYEKMQ. Including cysteine and phenylalanine, the CDR3 has 13 amino acids. The read is trimmed to its CDR3 DNA, 39 bases read in frame from base 1. V is clipped by 3 bases and J by 5 bases, and the sequence between their germline boundaries is 8 bases long. Of note for this clonotype: Its antigen remains undetermined. No quality values exist for individual bases; no much larger clone is one base distant.

The source was CD4+ T cells sorted from PBMCs, collected 45 days after the yellow fever booster vaccination. This chain joins TRBV13 to TRBJ1-5, with no D gene named confidently. The source is a man aged 18 to 35 who received the YFV17D yellow fever vaccine. CDR3 loop: CASSLQRYQPQHF. DNA sequence: TGTGCCAGCAGCTTGCAGCGGTATCAGCCCCAGCATTTT. The CDR3, completed at both ends by the reference TRBV13 and TRBJ1-5 genes, gives the full variable domain AAGVIQSPRHLIKEKRETATLKCYPIPRHDTVYWYQQGPGQDPQFLISFYEKMQSDKGSIPDRFSAQQFSDYHSELNMSSLELGDSALYFCASSLQRYQPQHFGDGTRLSIL.